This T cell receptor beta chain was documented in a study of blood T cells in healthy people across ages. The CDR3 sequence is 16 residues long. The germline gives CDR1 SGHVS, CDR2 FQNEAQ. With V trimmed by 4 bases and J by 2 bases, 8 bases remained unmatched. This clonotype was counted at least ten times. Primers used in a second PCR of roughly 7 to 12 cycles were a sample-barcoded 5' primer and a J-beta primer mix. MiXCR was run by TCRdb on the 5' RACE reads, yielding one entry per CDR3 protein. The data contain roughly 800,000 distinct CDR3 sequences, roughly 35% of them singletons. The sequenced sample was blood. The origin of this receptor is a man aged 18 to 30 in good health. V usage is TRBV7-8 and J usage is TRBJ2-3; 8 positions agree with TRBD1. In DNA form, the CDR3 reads TGTGCCAGCAGCTATAGAACAGGGGGGTTCACAGATACGCAGTATTTT. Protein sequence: CASSYRTGGFTDTQYF. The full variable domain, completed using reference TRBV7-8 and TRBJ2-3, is GAGVSQSPRYKVAKRGQDVALRCDPISGHVSLFWYQQALGQGPEFLTYFQNEAQLDKSGLPSDRFFAERPEGSVSTLKIQRTQQEDSAVYLCASSYRTGGFTDTQYFGPGTRLTVL.